This T cell receptor (beta chain) was captured by sequencing in a study of blood T cell repertoires in COVID-19. Those who participated ranged in age from roughly 18 to 89 years and resided in 20 to 25 US areas. Cohort assignment relied on participant-reported clinical history. The CDR3 length is 16 residues. In germline, CDR1 is SGHVS, CDR2 FNYEAQ. J lost 0 bases, V lost 8 bases, and 10 bases had no gene match. Measured with immunoSEQ multiplex PCR; TCRdb has only the in-frame clones, and not every one. This table holds about 280,000 clones, approximately 86% found once. The TCR comes from a woman under 40 who had recovered from COVID-19. The chain has TRBV7-6 and TRBJ1-3; 7 positions agree with TRBD1. The sequenced sample consisted of PBMCs or T cells enriched from blood (not recorded which). CDR3 region: CASGETGKSSGNTIYF. The DNA for the CDR3 is TGTGCCAGCGGAGAGACAGGGAAAAGCTCTGGAAACACCATATATTTT.